The sequence of this T cell receptor (beta chain) was determined in a study of cytotoxic CD8 clonotypes in ibrutinib-treated CLL. Across the whole study: Partial responses numbered approximately 24 and complete responses 2; after a median about 62 months, about 14 stayed remitted and approximately twelve progressed. On average, over 90,000 productive rearrangements and more than 200,000 productive templates per sample.

Overall study findings and caveats: Sampling schedules were unmatched across sustained-remission and progressing patients.

Using immunoSEQ multiplex PCR, the repertoire was profiled, and TCRdb retains in-frame clones only, with some absent. The data contain about 26,000 clones, over 75% of them seen just once; the ten biggest clones take up under 9.5%. There are a few counts of this clone. The antigen is not known. Trimming took off 5 bases at V and 3 bases at J, with 10 bases between the two ends. The CDR3 consists of 13 residues. Germline assignment: CDR1 SGHTA and CDR2 FQGTGA. This clonotype was sampled from a human donor with chronic lymphocytic leukemia. The sequences come from PBMCs, collected after 24 months of ibrutinib treatment. The genes are TRBV7-3 and TRBJ2-5; D perhaps matches TRBD2 (6 bases). In DNA form, the CDR3 reads TGTGCCAGCAGCGGAGGGCGAGAAGAGACCCAGTACTTC. It encodes CASSGGREETQYF.